The 27 T cell receptor beta chains reported below all come from one sample, sequenced in a study of molecular identifiers for immune sequencing clone quantification. In TCRdb, the PCR reads were re-called with MiXCR into one record per CDR3 protein. The sample shows fewer than 350,000 distinct CDR3 sequences, roughly 24% of them seen only once. Material: naive CD8+ T cells from blood, with Jurkat cell RNA spiked in. The subset was: FACS-sorted CD8+CD4-CCR7+CD45RA+ naive T cells. The source is a human donor in good health. Some libraries in this study had Jurkat cell RNA spiked in.

Concerning this clonotype: One base away lies a much larger clone, so this may be a sequencing read error. V and J are TRBV20-1 and TRBJ2-7; perhaps D is TRBD1 or TRBD2 (5 bases each). This CDR3 region has 15 residues. CDR1 is DFQATT and CDR2 is SNEGSKA in the germline V gene (reference sequence). The CDR3 region is CSAGPPDLEGYERYF. The CDR3 DNA follows: TGCAGTGCTGGCCCACCGGACCTAGAGGGGTACGAGCGGTACTTC.

Ten or more counts support this clonotype. The chain carries TRBV12-3 or TRBV12-4 and TRBJ2-5; no reliable D call. This CDR3 spans 14 amino acids. Deletions cut 5 bases from V and 0 bases from J, with 10 bases between. The CDR3 bases are TGTGCCAGCAGTAACGACGGATACCAAGAGACCCAGTACTTC. This gives the protein CASSNDGYQETQYF.

The chain is built from TRBV20-1 and TRBJ2-7; D uncertain. V was trimmed by 6 bases and J by 6 bases, leaving 24 bases between them. Per germline, CDR1 DFQATT and CDR2 SNEGSKA (reference sequence). The CDR3 has 15 residues. CDR3 residues: CSAETGPQENFEQYF. The CDR3 region has the DNA TGCAGTGCGGAAACCGGGCCCCAAGAAAACTTCGAGCAGTACTTC.

This clonotype was seen a handful of times. V gene TRBV20-1 combines with J gene TRBJ2-2; 7 bases map to TRBD1. V shed 7 bases, J shed 2 bases, and the junction held 4 bases outside the gene matches. The CDR3 runs 13 residues. In germline, CDR1 is DFQATT, CDR2 SNEGSKA (reference sequence). The CDR3 loop reads CSVGTENTGELFF. The CDR3 bases are TGCAGTGTTGGGACAGAAAACACCGGGGAGCTGTTTTTT.

As regards this clonotype: Given a much more abundant clone one base away, this may be a read error. The chain employs TRBV28 and TRBJ2-5, with a possible D match to TRBD2 (5 bases). The CDR3 runs 16 residues. Germline-derived CDR1 and CDR2 are MDHEN and SYDVKM. V gave up 11 bases and J gave up 2 bases, with 24 bases separating them. DNA of the CDR3: TGTGCCTGCACCTTAACGCCTCAGGAGGCACAAGAGACCCAGTACTTC. Translating gives CACTLTPQEAQETQYF.

This clonotype has a count of ten or more. The J gene is TRBJ2-7, the V gene TRBV5-6; TRBD1 or TRBD2 may be the D gene (5 bases each). Germline CDR1 and CDR2: SGHDT and YYEEEE. The CDR3 length is 15 residues. Trimming took off 0 bases at V and 6 bases at J, with 16 bases between the two ends. This CDR3 reads CASSLVRGPGVEQYF. DNA of the CDR3: TGTGCCAGCAGCTTGGTACGGGGACCGGGCGTCGAGCAGTACTTC.

This clonotype came up many times. This chain uses TRBV29-1 with TRBJ2-2; weak D call: TRBD1 (5 bases). V shed 6 bases and J shed 1 base, with 6 bases lying between them. Germline lookup yields CDR1 SQVTM and CDR2 ANQGSEA. CDR3 length: 12 amino acids. In nucleotides, the CDR3 is TGCAGCGTCGACAGGAACACCGGGGAGCTGTTTTTT. It is translated as CSVDRNTGELFF.

This clonotype was seen more than once but under ten times. This chain links TRBV2 with TRBJ2-1; 7 nucleotides line up with TRBD1. The CDR3 is made up of 15 amino acids. CDR1 and CDR2 from the germline V gene are SNHLY and FYNNEI. With 4 bases clipped from V and 3 bases from J, the junction kept 6 bases outside the gene matches. CDR3 in amino acids: CASSGEGALYNEQFF. CDR3 DNA: TGTGCCAGCAGTGGTGAGGGGGCTCTCTACAATGAGCAGTTCTTC.

The chain couples TRBV5-1 to TRBJ2-6; no firm D call. V lost 3 bases and J lost 0, with 19 bases in between. The V gene's germline CDR1 is SGHRS and CDR2 YFSETQ. The CDR3 is made up of 19 amino acids. CDR3 protein: CASSSASWTESSGANVLTF. For the CDR3, the DNA is TGCGCCAGCAGCTCCGCAAGCTGGACCGAGAGCTCTGGGGCCAACGTCCTGACTTTC.

Notes on this clonotype: A much more abundant neighbour one base away suggests this may be a read error. V usage is TRBV20-1 and J usage is TRBJ1-5; no definite D call. V was cut by 3 bases and J by 0 bases, with 9 bases left in between. This CDR3 has 14 residues. Germline lookup yields CDR1 DFQATT and CDR2 SNEGSKA (reference sequence). The CDR3 here is CSASSRDSNQPQHF. CDR3 DNA sequence: TGCAGTGCTAGCAGCAGAGATAGCAATCAGCCCCAGCATTTT.

As regards this clonotype: This may stem from a read error, because a much larger clone lies one nucleotide away. The rearrangement links TRBV7-2 to TRBJ2-2; D is uncertain. This CDR3 spans 15 amino acids. In germline, CDR1 is SGHTA, CDR2 FQGNSA. The CDR3 region is CASGLITINTGELFF. CDR3 nucleotides: TGTGCCAGCGGCTTAATTACTATCAACACCGGGGAGCTGTTTTTT.

The V call is TRBV29-1, the J call TRBJ2-1; D might be TRBD2 (6 bases). The CDR3 contains 12 residues. Between the trimmed V and J ends, which lost 3 bases and 5 bases, there was a span of 8 bases. Germline assignment: CDR1 SQVTM and CDR2 ANQGSEA. CDR3 sequence (DNA): TGCAGCGTTGATACGGGGGACAATGAGCAGTTCTTC. The encoded protein is CSVDTGDNEQFF.

This clonotype was seen repeatedly, ten times or more. The J gene is TRBJ2-7, the V gene TRBV20-1; TRBD2 aligns across 7 bases. CDR3 length equals 13 residues. Germline lookup yields CDR1 DFQATT and CDR2 SNEGSKA (reference sequence). V gave up 3 bases and J gave up 2 bases; unmatched junction bases: 4. The CDR3 DNA is TGCAGTGCTAGGGGGACTACTGCCTACGAGCAGTACTTC. Translating gives CSARGTTAYEQYF.

To note about this clonotype: This may come from a read error, since a much larger clone is one base off. The chain has TRBV5-5 and TRBJ1-1, with no clear D. Germline loops: CDR1 SGHKS, CDR2 YYEKEE (reference sequence). This CDR3 comprises 12 residues. CDR3 sequence reads: CASGLTTTEAFF. The DNA of the CDR3 is TGTGCCAGCGGCTTGACGACCACTGAAGCTTTCTTT. Full variable domain (rest looked up from reference TRBV5-5 and TRBJ1-1): DAGVTQSPTHLIKTRGQQVTLRCSPISGHKSVSWYQQVLGQGPQFIFQYYEKEERGRGNFPDRFSARQFPNYSSELNVNALLLGDSALYLCASGLTTTEAFFGQGTRLTVV.

The chain carries TRBV3-1 and TRBJ2-7; D might be TRBD1 (6 bases). Germline V CDR1 and CDR2: LGHDT, YNNKEL (reference sequence). The CDR3 contains 15 residues. The V end was cut by 1 base, the J end by 5 bases, with 15 bases between. The DNA for the CDR3 is TGTGCCAGCAGCCAAGGCCTCCGGACAGAGGACGAGCAGTACTTC. Its translation is CASSQGLRTEDEQYF.

This clonotype was seen a single time. With a much larger clone just one base away, this may be a read error. This rearrangement joins TRBV7-6 to TRBJ2-7; the match to TRBD2 covers 12 bases. The CDR3 runs to 15 residues. CDR1 is SGHVS and CDR2 is FNYEAQ in the germline V gene. The CDR3 nucleotides are TGTGCCAGCAGGCCCGGACTAGCGGGGATATACGAGCAGTGCTTC. This sequence encodes CASRPGLAGIYEQCF.

This clonotype was counted at least ten times. The chain has TRBV21-1 and TRBJ2-3. TRBV21-1 corresponds to a pseudogene. The CDR3 runs to 10 residues. CDR3 region: CALKVDTQYF. The CDR3 nucleotides read TGTGCCCTGAAGGTAGATACGCAGTATTTT.

This clonotype was seen more than once but under ten times. The rearrangement links TRBV7-3 to TRBJ2-5, with 9 bases identical to TRBD1. Trimming took 5 bases from V and 4 from J; bases not matched to a gene: 8. The germline CDR1 and CDR2 sequences are SGHTA and FQGTGA. The CDR3 is made up of 15 amino acids. The CDR3 spells CASSLSGTGLETQYF. The CDR3 bases are TGTGCCAGCAGCCTATCCGGGACAGGGTTAGAGACCCAGTACTTC.

Points on this clonotype: A single base separates this from a much larger clone, so it may be a read error. The V and J genes are TRBV6-6 and TRBJ2-5; 14 positions match TRBD2. The CDR3 covers 16 residues. Germline V gives CDR1 MNHNY, CDR2 SVGAGI (reference sequence). The CDR3 DNA follows: TGTGCCAGCAGTCGGACTAGCGGGGGGCCCCAAGAGCCCCAGTACTTC. Protein product: CASSRTSGGPQEPQYF.

This clonotype was found a few times. The V and J genes are TRBV6-1 and TRBJ1-1; 10 bases agree with TRBD1. With V trimmed by 6 bases and J by 3 bases, 7 bases remained unmatched. The CDR3 is 15 residues long. In germline, CDR1 is MNHNS, CDR2 SASEGT. Here the CDR3 reads CASSGIGTGDTEAFF. CDR3 nucleotide sequence: TGTGCCAGCAGCGGGATTGGGACAGGGGACACTGAAGCTTTCTTT.

As concerns this clonotype: This may come from a read error, since a much larger clone is one base off. The chain recombines TRBV28 with TRBJ1-1, with unresolved D. The CDR3 has 12 residues. Germline CDR1 and CDR2: MDHEN and SYDVKM. With 4 bases removed from V and 10 bases from J, the gap between germline ends came to 13 bases. CDR3 protein: CASSYPPTGAFF. CDR3 DNA: TGTGCCAGCAGTTACCCCCCGACGGGAGCTTTCTTT.

Details on this clonotype: This sequence may be a read error, since a much larger clone differs from it by one base. The chain uses TRBV7-9 and TRBJ2-3; TRBD1 is a possible D gene (5 bases). There are 14 residues in the CDR3. Trimming left V 5 bases short and J 2 bases short, with 11 bases between. Germline-derived CDR1 and CDR2 are SEHNR and FQNEAQ (reference sequence). The CDR3 here is CASSQGRDTDTQYF. CDR3 bases: TGTGCCAGCAGCCAGGGCAGGGACACAGATACGCAGTATTTT.

Only a few counts were recorded for this clonotype. The V gene is TRBV10-3, the J gene TRBJ1-4; no definite D call. The germline V and J ends were trimmed by 0 bases and 8 bases, with 7 bases remaining between them. This CDR3 region has 13 residues. Germline CDR1 is ENHRY and CDR2 is SYGVKD. CDR3 coding DNA: TGTGCCATCAGTGAGTCGAATGGAGAAAAACTGTTTTTT. Its protein is CAISESNGEKLFF.

This clonotype was counted a single time. The V and J genes are TRBV6-6 and TRBJ2-3; D gene ambiguous. The CDR3 sequence is 16 residues long. Germline loops: CDR1 MNHNY, CDR2 SVGAGI (reference sequence). Trimming stripped 4 bases from V and 2 bases from J, with 16 bases between. The CDR3 is CASSSGRTFPTDTQYF. The CDR3 region has the DNA TGTGCCAGCAGTTCAGGTAGGACCTTTCCCACAGATACGCAGTATTTT.

In the case of this clonotype: Possible read error: a much larger clone is one base away. The chain carries TRBV28 and TRBJ2-5; a possible D gene is TRBD2 (5 bases). The CDR3 extends over 14 amino acids. The germline V gene encodes CDR1 MDHEN and CDR2 SYDVKM. The CDR3 sequence is CASSDRLRQEPQYF. Written as DNA, the CDR3 is TGTGCCAGCAGCGATAGACTAAGACAAGAGCCCCAGTACTTC.

This chain uses TRBV12-3 or TRBV12-4 with TRBJ1-5; the D gene is possibly TRBD1 (5 bases). The ends were cut back, 4 bases at V and 1 base at J, with 8 bases in the middle. The CDR3 has 14 residues. The CDR3 DNA reads as TGTGCCAGCAGTTGGAGGGGAAGCAATCAGCCCCAGCATTTT. The encoded protein is CASSWRGSNQPQHF.

This clonotype has ten or more counts. The chain is built from TRBV7-9 and TRBJ2-1, with no clear D. The CDR3 is made up of 14 amino acids. Germline V lookup: CDR1 SEHNR, CDR2 FQNEAQ (reference sequence). V was shortened by 1 base and J by 3 bases, with 7 bases between the two germline ends. DNA of the CDR3: TGTGCCAGCAGCTTAGAAGAGAACTACAATGAGCAGTTCTTC. This sequence encodes CASSLEENYNEQFF.